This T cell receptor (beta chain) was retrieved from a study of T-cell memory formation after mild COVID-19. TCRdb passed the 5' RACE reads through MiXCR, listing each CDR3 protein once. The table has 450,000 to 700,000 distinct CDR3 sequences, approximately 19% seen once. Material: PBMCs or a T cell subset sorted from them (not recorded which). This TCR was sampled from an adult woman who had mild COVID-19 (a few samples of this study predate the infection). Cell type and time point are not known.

The CDR3 coding sequence is TGTGCCAGCTCACCATCGGGACTAGCGGGCACAGATACGCAGTATTTT. It yields the protein CASSPSGLAGTDTQYF. The chain joins TRBV18 to TRBJ2-3, with 11 bases that match TRBD2. The CDR3 consists of 16 residues. Trimming removed 2 bases from V and 1 base from J; junction bases left unmatched: 2. Germline V gene lookup returns CDR1 KGHSH and CDR2 LQKENI.